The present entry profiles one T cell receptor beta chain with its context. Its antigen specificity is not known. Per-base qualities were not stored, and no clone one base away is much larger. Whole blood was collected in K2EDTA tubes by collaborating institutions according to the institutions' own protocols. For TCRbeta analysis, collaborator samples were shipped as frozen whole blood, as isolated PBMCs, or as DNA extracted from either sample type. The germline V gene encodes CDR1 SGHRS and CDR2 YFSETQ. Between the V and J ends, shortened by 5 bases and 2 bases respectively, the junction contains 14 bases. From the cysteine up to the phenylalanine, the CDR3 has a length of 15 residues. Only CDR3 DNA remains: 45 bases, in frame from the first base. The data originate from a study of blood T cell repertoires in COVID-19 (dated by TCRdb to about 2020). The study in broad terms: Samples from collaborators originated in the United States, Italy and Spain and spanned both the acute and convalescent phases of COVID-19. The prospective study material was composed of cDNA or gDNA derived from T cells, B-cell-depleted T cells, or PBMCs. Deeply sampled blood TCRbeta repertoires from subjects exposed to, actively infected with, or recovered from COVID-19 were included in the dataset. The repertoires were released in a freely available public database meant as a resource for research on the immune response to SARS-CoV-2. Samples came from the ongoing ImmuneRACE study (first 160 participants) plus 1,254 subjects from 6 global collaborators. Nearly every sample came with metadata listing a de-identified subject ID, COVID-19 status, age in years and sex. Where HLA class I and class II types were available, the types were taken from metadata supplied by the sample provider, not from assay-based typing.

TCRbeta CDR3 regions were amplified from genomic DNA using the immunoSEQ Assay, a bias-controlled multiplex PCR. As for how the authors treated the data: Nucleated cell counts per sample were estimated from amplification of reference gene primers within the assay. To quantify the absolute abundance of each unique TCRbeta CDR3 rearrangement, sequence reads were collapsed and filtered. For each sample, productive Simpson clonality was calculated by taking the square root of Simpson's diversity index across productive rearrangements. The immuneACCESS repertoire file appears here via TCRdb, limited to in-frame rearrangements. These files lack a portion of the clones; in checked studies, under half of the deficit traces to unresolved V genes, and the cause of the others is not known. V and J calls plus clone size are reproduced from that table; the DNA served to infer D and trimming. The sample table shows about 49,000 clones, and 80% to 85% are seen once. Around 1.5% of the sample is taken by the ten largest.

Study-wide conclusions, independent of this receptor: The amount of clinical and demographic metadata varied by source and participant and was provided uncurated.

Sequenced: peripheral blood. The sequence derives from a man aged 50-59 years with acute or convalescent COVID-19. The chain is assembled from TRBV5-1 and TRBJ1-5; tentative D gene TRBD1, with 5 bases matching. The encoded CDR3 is CASRVGAAGNQPQHF. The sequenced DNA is TGCGCCAGCAGGGTAGGGGCCGCGGGCAATCAGCCCCAGCATTTT.